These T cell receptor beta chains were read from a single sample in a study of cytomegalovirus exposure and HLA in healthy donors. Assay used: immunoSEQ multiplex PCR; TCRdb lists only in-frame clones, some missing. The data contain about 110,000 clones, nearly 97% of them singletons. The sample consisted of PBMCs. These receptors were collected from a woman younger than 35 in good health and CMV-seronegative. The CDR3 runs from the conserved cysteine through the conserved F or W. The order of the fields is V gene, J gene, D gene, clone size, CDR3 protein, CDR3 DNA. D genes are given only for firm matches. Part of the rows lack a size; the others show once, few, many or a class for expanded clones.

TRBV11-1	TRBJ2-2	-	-	CASSETGELFF	TGTGCCAGCAGTGAGACCGGGGAGCTGTTTTTT
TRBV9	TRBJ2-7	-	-	CASSVDVGAGEQYF	TGTGCCAGCAGCGTAGATGTGGGGGCGGGCGAGCAGTACTTC
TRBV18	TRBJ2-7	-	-	CASSHMSGIRTYEQYF	TGTGCCAGCTCACATATGTCCGGGATTAGGACCTACGAGCAGTACTTC
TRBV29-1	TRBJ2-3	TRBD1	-	CSVGGTGSTDTQYF	TGCAGCGTTGGTGGGACAGGCAGCACAGATACGCAGTATTTT
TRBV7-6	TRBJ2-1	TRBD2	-	CASSSRGGSYNEQFF	TGTGCCAGCAGCTCGCGGGGGGGCTCCTACAATGAGCAGTTCTTC
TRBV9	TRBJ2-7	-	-	CASSAGGGDRTYEQYF	TGTGCCAGCAGCGCGGGGGGCGGGGACCGAACCTACGAGCAGTACTTC
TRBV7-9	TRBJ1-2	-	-	CASSHDLLGYTF	TGTGCCAGCAGCCATGACTTGTTGGGCTACACCTTC
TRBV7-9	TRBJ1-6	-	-	CASSFPADNSPLHF	TGTGCCAGCAGCTTCCCGGCGGATAATTCACCCCTCCACTTT
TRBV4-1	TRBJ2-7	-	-	CASSQVISNSYEQYF	TGCGCCAGCAGCCAAGTAATCAGTAACTCCTACGAGCAGTACTTC
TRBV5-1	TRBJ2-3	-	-	CASGRAGPGTDTQYF	TGCGCCAGCGGCAGGGCAGGCCCAGGGACAGATACGCAGTATTTT
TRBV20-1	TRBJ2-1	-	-	CSAPRGPEQFF	TGCAGTGCTCCGCGGGGGCCTGAGCAGTTCTTC
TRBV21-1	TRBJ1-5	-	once	CASSKGGQHQPQHF	TGTGCCAGCAGCAAAGGGGGACAGCATCAGCCCCAGCATTTT
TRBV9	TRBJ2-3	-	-	CASSTGVAGIFIDTQYF	TGTGCCAGCAGCACAGGGGTAGCGGGAATCTTCATAGATACGCAGTATTTT
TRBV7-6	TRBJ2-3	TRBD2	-	CASSSGTSGGRVDTQYF	TGTGCCAGCAGCTCCGGGACTAGCGGGGGGCGCGTAGATACGCAGTATTTT
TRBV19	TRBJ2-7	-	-	CASSPRDNLYEQYF	TGTGCCAGCAGCCCCCGGGACAACCTCTACGAGCAGTACTTC
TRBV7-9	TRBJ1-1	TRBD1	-	CASSPIQGTGERTEAFF	TGTGCCAGCAGCCCGATCCAAGGGACAGGGGAGAGGACTGAAGCTTTCTTT
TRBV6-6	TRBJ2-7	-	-	CASSLGGASYEQYF	TGTGCCAGCAGTCTGGGGGGGGCGTCGTACGAGCAGTACTTC
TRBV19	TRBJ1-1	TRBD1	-	CASSSYRGRAEAFF	TGTGCCAGTAGTAGCTACAGGGGGCGGGCTGAAGCTTTCTTT
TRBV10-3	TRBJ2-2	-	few	CAAQGTGELFF	TGTGCCGCGCAGGGGACCGGGGAGCTGTTTTTT
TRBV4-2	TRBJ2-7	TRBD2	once	CASSHAGLAGGLRTYEQYF	TGTGCCAGCAGCCACGCCGGACTAGCGGGGGGGCTTAGGACCTACGAGCAGTACTTC
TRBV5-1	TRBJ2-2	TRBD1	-	CASRSGPGQRNTGELFF	TGCGCCAGCAGGTCAGGACCGGGACAGAGGAACACCGGGGAGCTGTTTTTT
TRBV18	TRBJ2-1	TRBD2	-	CASSPLLADSYNEQFF	TGTGCCAGCTCACCCTTACTAGCGGACTCCTACAATGAGCAGTTCTTC
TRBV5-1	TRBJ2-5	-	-	CASSLATLGETQYF	TGCGCCAGCAGCTTGGCCACGCTCGGAGAGACCCAGTACTTC
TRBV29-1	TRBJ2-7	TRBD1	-	CSVLTGATYEQYF	TGCAGCGTCCTTACAGGGGCTACCTACGAGCAGTACTTC
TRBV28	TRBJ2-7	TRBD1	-	CASLDRGGREQYF	TGTGCCAGCCTCGACAGGGGGGGTCGCGAGCAGTACTTC
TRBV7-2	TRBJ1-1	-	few	CASSLGGHLNTEAFF	TGTGCCAGCAGCTTAGGAGGACACTTGAACACTGAAGCTTTCTTT
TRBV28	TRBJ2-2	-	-	CASTLGFGGTGELFF	TGTGCCAGCACCCTTGGGTTCGGGGGCACCGGGGAGCTGTTTTTT
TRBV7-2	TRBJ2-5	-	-	CASEAGWETQYF	TGTGCCAGCGAGGCCGGGTGGGAGACCCAGTACTTC
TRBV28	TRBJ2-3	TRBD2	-	CASSPTGLATTTTDTQYF	TGTGCCAGCAGTCCGACGGGACTAGCGACCACCACCACAGATACGCAGTATTTT
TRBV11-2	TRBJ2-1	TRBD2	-	CASSPPGGWDNEQFF	TGTGCCAGCAGCCCTCCGGGGGGGTGGGACAATGAGCAGTTCTTC
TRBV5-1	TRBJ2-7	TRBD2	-	CASSFQTTSGGNYEQYF	TGCGCCAGCAGCTTCCAGACGACTAGCGGGGGGAACTACGAGCAGTACTTC
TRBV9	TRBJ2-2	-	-	CASSVVSQGNTGELFF	TGTGCCAGCAGCGTAGTATCCCAGGGAAACACCGGGGAGCTGTTTTTT
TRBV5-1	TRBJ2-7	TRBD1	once	CASSGGQGYEQYF	TGCGCCAGCAGCGGGGGACAGGGCTACGAGCAGTACTTC
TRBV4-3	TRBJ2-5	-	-	CASSQDQGLRTQYF	TGCGCCAGCAGCCAAGATCAGGGGTTGAGGACCCAGTACTTC
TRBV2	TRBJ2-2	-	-	CASMASGLKITGELFF	TGTGCCAGCATGGCGTCAGGGTTAAAGATCACCGGGGAGCTGTTTTTT
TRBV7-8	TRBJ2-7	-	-	CASSFADKIPYEQYF	TGTGCCAGCAGCTTTGCGGATAAAATACCCTACGAGCAGTACTTC
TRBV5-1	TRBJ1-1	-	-	CASSLADRENTEAFF	TGCGCCAGCAGCTTGGCCGACAGAGAGAACACTGAAGCTTTCTTT
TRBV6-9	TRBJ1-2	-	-	CASSLIAVYGYTF	TGTGCCAGCAGCTTAATTGCAGTCTATGGCTACACCTTC
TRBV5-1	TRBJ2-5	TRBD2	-	CASSFSGGPAQETQYF	TGCGCCAGCAGCTTTAGCGGGGGGCCGGCCCAGGAGACCCAGTACTTC
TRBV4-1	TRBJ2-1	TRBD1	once	CASSHQTGGSSYNEQFF	TGCGCCAGCAGCCACCAGACAGGGGGAAGCTCCTACAATGAGCAGTTCTTC